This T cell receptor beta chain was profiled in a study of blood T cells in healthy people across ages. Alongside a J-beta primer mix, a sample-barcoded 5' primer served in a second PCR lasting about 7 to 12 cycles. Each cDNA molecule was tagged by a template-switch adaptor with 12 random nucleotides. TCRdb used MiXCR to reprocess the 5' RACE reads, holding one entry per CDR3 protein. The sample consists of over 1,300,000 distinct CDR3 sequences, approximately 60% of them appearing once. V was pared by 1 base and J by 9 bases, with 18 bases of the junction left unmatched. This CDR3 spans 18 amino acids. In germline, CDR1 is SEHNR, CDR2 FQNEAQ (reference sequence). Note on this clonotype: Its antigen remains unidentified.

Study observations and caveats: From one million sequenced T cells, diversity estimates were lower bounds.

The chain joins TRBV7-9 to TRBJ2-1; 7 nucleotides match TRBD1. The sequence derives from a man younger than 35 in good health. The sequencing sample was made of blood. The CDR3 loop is CASSLVPWGRGLRSEQFF. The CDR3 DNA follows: TGTGCCAGCAGCTTAGTTCCCTGGGGCAGGGGGTTACGGAGTGAGCAGTTCTTC.